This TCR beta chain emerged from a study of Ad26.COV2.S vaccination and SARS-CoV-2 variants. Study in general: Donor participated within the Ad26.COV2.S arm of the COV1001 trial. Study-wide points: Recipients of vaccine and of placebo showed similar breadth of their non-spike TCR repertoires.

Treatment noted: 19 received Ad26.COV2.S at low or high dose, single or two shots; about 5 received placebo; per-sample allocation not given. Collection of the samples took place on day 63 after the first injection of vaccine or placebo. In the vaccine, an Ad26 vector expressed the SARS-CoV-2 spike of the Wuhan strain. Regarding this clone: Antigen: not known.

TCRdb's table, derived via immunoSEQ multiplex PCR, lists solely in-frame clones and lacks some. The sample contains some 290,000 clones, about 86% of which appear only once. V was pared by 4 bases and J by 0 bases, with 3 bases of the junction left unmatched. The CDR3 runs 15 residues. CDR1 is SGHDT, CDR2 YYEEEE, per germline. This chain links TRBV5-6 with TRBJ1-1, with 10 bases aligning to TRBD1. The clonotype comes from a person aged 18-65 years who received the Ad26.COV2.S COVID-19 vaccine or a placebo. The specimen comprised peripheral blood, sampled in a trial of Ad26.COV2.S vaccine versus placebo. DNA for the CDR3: TGTGCCAGCAGCACTGGGACAGGGGTGAACACTGAAGCTTTCTTT. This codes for CASSTGTGVNTEAFF.